There are a few counts of the clone carrying this TCR beta chain. Its antigen is unidentified. The V gene's germline CDR1 is SQVTM and CDR2 ANQGSEA. The CDR3 loop spans 13 amino acids. Between the trimmed V and J ends, which lost 6 bases and 1 base, there was a span of 13 bases. cDNA molecules carried unique molecular identifiers, and template switching added a universal primer site. TCRdb processed the 5' RACE reads anew with MiXCR; each CDR3 protein has one entry. The top ten hold around 1.5% of the sample, which has 750,000 to 950,000 distinct CDR3 sequences, over 9% seen once. The data derive from a study of identical twins. Whole-study results and caveats: Cross-sectional statistics, not tracking of the same donors, supported the conclusions.

The same data also went into a second study, on yellow fever vaccine responses in identical twins. This second study says: Twins' vaccine T cell response reportedly seemed partly convergent, partly personalized.

This chain connects TRBV29-1 to TRBJ2-7, with no clear D. The TCR sequence derives from a woman under 30 in good health. The specimen sequenced was PBMCs. The CDR3 here is CSVLASLSYEQYF. The CDR3 DNA reads as TGCAGCGTCCTCGCCAGCCTATCCTACGAGCAGTACTTC.